This entry concerns a single T cell receptor (beta chain). V shed 8 bases, J shed 2 bases, and the junction held 1 base outside the gene matches. The CDR3 sequence is 13 residues long. The germline CDR1 and CDR2 sequences are SGHAT and FQNNGV. As handled by the study authors: Amplified reference gene primers provided the basis for estimating nucleated cell counts. Profiling relied on immunoSEQ multiplex PCR, and the TCRdb table lists in-frame clones only, not all of them. The V and J calls and clone size are taken from that table; D and trimming were inferred from the DNA. The sample has around 80,000 clones; roughly 82% are singletons. This entry belongs to a study of blood T cell repertoires in COVID-19. Across the study: Samples of COVID-19 (acute and convalescent) were obtained from the United States, Italy and Spain. Nucleic acid was either cDNA or gDNA, and it came from T cells, B-cell-depleted T cells, or PBMCs.

The chain recombines TRBV11-2 with TRBJ2-7, with 12 bases identical to TRBD2. Sequenced input: peripheral blood. The source is a man at least 80 years old with acute or convalescent COVID-19. CDR3 DNA: TGTGCCAGCCGACTAGCGGGAGCCTACGAGCAGTACTTC. Its protein is CASRLAGAYEQYF. Variable domain in full (rest from reference TRBV11-2 and TRBJ2-7): EAGVAQSPRYKIIEKRQSVAFWCNPISGHATLYWYQQILGQGPKLLIQFQNNGVVDDSQLPKDRFSAERLKGVDSTLKIQPAKLEDSAVYLCASRLAGAYEQYFGPGTRLTVT.